This passage covers 16 T cell receptor beta chains from one sample sequenced in a study of cytomegalovirus exposure and HLA in healthy donors. This PCR relied on a set of 60 Vbeta primers and 13 Jbeta primers. The data were produced by immunoSEQ multiplex PCR, yet TCRdb's version contains in-frame clones alone and is incomplete. The table lists 85,000 to 90,000 clones, more than 80% of them singletons. The sequencing input was PBMCs. Receptor source: a man aged 18 to 35 in good health and CMV-seronegative.

The CDR3 DNA reads TGTGCCAGCAGCTTAGATCCACTAGCGGGAACACAAGAGACCCAGTACTTC. As protein: CASSLDPLAGTQETQYF. This chain links TRBV11-2 with TRBJ2-5; 10 bases agree with TRBD2. There are 17 residues in the CDR3. In germline, CDR1 is SGHAT, CDR2 FQNNGV. J gave up 2 bases and V 0 bases, and 6 bases lay outside the gene matches.

The CDR3 loop is CASSQTGSKDQPQHF. Written as DNA, the CDR3 is TGTGCCAGCAGCCAAACAGGTAGTAAGGACCAGCCCCAGCATTTT. The chain combines TRBV6-6 with TRBJ1-5, with a possible D match to TRBD1 (5 bases). The germline CDR1 and CDR2 sequences are MNHNY and SVGAGI (reference sequence). This CDR3 comprises 15 residues. The V gene lost 6 bases and the J gene lost 7 bases, with 19 bases spanning the gap.

The CDR3 spells CASTAVGSYEQYF. DNA for the CDR3: TGTGCCAGCACCGCGGTTGGGTCCTACGAGCAGTACTTC. This rearrangement joins TRBV5-4 to TRBJ2-7; D is ambiguous. Germline CDR1 and CDR2: SGHNT and YYREEE (reference sequence). The CDR3 covers 13 residues. V was pared by 6 bases and J by 1 base, with 11 bases between.

The rearrangement links TRBV7-2 to TRBJ1-5; tentatively, D is TRBD1 (5 bases). Trimming removed 5 bases at V and 0 bases at J, with 11 bases between. Germline V CDR1 and CDR2: SGHTA, FQGNSA. The CDR3 consists of 15 residues. CDR3 protein: CASSRRQGSNQPQHF. The CDR3 DNA follows: TGTGCCAGCAGCCGACGCCAGGGTAGCAATCAGCCCCAGCATTTT.

The chain couples TRBV19 to TRBJ2-7; 10 bases fit TRBD2. Trimming cost V 6 bases and J 2 bases; bases outside gene matches: 7. Germline V gene lookup returns CDR1 LNHDA and CDR2 SQIVND (reference sequence). The CDR3 spans 15 residues. The CDR3 DNA sequence: TGTGCCAGTAGGGGATCTAGCGGGAGTGCCTACGAGCAGTACTTC. It codes for CASRGSSGSAYEQYF.

The rearrangement joins TRBV6-4 to TRBJ2-2; D is unresolved. The germline V and J ends were trimmed by 11 bases and 5 bases, with 15 bases remaining between them. The length of the CDR3 is 13 residues. CDR1 and CDR2 from the germline V gene are MRHNA and SNTAGT. CDR3 residues: CASRQAYTGELFF. For the CDR3, the DNA is TGTGCCTCTCGACAAGCCTATACCGGGGAGCTGTTTTTT.

J is TRBJ1-2 and V is TRBV5-5; D possibly corresponds to TRBD1 (6 bases). Between the trimmed V and J ends, which lost 0 bases and 5 bases, there was a span of 20 bases. Germline lookup yields CDR1 SGHKS and CDR2 YYEKEE (reference sequence). The CDR3 is 17 residues long. In DNA form, the CDR3 reads TGTGCCAGCAGCTTGGATATCAGGGGAAAGAACGGATATGGCTACACCTTC. As protein: CASSLDIRGKNGYGYTF.

V is TRBV7-6 and J is TRBJ2-5; 7 nucleotides align to TRBD2. The trim removed 4 bases at V and 3 bases at J, leaving 2 bases unmatched. The CDR3 totals 13 residues. The germline V gene encodes CDR1 SGHVS and CDR2 FNYEAQ. The CDR3 bases are TGTGCCAGCAGCTCCCGGGGGGAAGAGACCCAGTACTTC. Translated, it gives CASSSRGEETQYF.

The chain combines TRBV15 with TRBJ2-7, with a possible D match to TRBD2 (7 bases). Between the trimmed V and J ends, which lost 0 bases and 5 bases, there was a span of 14 bases. Germline-derived CDR1 and CDR2 are LNHNV and YYDKDF (reference sequence). This CDR3 comprises 15 residues. The CDR3 region is CATSRDYREGHEQYF. The CDR3, as DNA: TGTGCCACCAGCAGAGACTACAGGGAGGGCCACGAGCAGTACTTC.

Written as DNA, the CDR3 is TGTGCCAGCAGCTTAGTGGGTAGTCGCGGGAGTGGTGATGAGCAGTTCTTC. Its protein is CASSLVGSRGSGDEQFF. The chain employs TRBV7-2 and TRBJ2-1, with 7 bases aligning to TRBD2. This CDR3 has 17 amino acids. Per germline, CDR1 SGHTA and CDR2 FQGNSA. J gave up 8 bases and V 1 base, and 14 bases lay outside the gene matches.

The chain couples TRBV19 to TRBJ2-1, with D hard to call. V was pared by 5 bases and J by 4 bases, with 6 bases between. The CDR3 loop spans 12 amino acids. Looked up from germline, CDR1 is LNHDA and CDR2 is SQIVND (reference sequence). The CDR3 DNA reads as TGTGCCAGTAGTCGGGTTTACAATGAGCAGTTCTTC. Translating gives CASSRVYNEQFF. Combining the CDR3 with reference TRBV19 and TRBJ2-1 gives the whole variable domain DGGITQSPKYLFRKEGQNVTLSCEQNLNHDAMYWYRQDPGQGLRLIYYSQIVNDFQKGDIAEGYSVSREKKESFPLTVTSAQKNPTAFYLCASSRVYNEQFFGPGTRLTVL.

The chain joins TRBV6-1 to TRBJ1-5; D is undetermined. Trimming took 2 bases from V and 4 from J, leaving 9 bases between them. Germline V gene sequence: CDR1 MNHNS, CDR2 SASEGT. This CDR3 comprises 14 residues. CDR3 in amino acids: CASSEKATNQPQHF. CDR3 nucleotides: TGTGCCAGCAGTGAAAAAGCAACTAATCAGCCCCAGCATTTT.

This clone was seen only a few times. The V and J genes are TRBV10-3 and TRBJ2-7; D not certain. The CDR3 totals 11 residues. V dropped 11 bases and J dropped 3 bases, with 11 bases sitting between them. Germline V gives CDR1 ENHRY, CDR2 SYGVKD. The DNA for the CDR3 is TGTGCCGTGAGTGGCGGCTACGAGCAGTACTTC. As protein: CAVSGGYEQYF.

The V call is TRBV6-5, the J call TRBJ2-1, with 9 bases lining up with TRBD2. Germline V gives CDR1 MNHEY, CDR2 SVGAGI. The CDR3 consists of 15 residues. After removal of 7 bases from V and 7 bases from J, the junction contained 11 bases not matched to a gene. This chain's CDR3 is CASTAAGGIKNEQFF. CDR3 nucleotides: TGTGCCAGCACCGCAGCGGGAGGAATTAAAAATGAGCAGTTCTTC.

The chain combines TRBV2 with TRBJ2-1; 10 bases align to TRBD1. The CDR3 sequence is 18 residues long. J lost 3 bases, V lost 5 bases, and 13 bases had no gene match. Per the germline V gene, CDR1 is SNHLY and CDR2 is FYNNEI. CDR3 DNA sequence: TGTGCCAGCAGTTCCGGGACAGGGGCCGAGCTCTTCTACAATGAGCAGTTCTTC. Protein: CASSSGTGAELFYNEQFF.

This chain uses TRBV6-5 with TRBJ1-4; 8 bases map to TRBD1. Losses at the gene ends were 5 bases for V and 17 bases for J; bases not matched to a gene: 10. Germline loops: CDR1 MNHEY, CDR2 SVGAGI. The CDR3 is 12 residues long. DNA for the CDR3: TGTGCCAGCAGTGGCCCGTGGACAGGGTGTTTTTTT. Amino acids: CASSGPWTGCFF.